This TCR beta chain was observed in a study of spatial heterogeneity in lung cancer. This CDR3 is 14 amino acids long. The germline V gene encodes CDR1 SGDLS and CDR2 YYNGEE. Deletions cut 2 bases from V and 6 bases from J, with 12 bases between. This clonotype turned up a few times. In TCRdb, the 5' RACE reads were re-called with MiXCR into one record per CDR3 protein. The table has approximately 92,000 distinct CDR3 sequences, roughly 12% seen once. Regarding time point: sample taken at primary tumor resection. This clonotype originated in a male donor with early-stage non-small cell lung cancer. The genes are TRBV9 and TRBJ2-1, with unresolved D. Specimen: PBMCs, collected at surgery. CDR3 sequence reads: CASSVRFESNEQFF. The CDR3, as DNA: TGTGCCAGCAGCGTGAGGTTCGAGAGCAATGAGCAGTTCTTC.